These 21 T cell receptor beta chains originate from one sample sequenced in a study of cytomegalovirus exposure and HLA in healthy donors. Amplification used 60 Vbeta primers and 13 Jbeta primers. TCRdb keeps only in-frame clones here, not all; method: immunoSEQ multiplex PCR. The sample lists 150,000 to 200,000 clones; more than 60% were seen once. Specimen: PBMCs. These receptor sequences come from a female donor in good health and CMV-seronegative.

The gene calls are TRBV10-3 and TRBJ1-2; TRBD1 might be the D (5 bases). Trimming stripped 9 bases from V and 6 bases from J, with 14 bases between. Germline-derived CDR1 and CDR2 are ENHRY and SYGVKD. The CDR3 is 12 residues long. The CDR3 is CAMAGDRHGYTF. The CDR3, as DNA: TGTGCCATGGCGGGGGATAGGCATGGCTACACCTTC.

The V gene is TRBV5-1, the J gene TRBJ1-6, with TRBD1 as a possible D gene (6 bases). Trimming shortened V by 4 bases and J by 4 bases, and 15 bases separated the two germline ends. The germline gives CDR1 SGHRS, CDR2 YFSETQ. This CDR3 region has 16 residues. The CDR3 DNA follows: TGCGCCAGCAGCCGGGAAGGCGGACAGTATAATTCACCCCTCCACTTT. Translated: CASSREGGQYNSPLHF. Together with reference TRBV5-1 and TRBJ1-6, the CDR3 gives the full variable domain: KAGVTQTPRYLIKTRGQQVTLSCSPISGHRSVSWYQQTPGQGLQFLFEYFSETQRNKGNFPGRFSGRQFSNSRSEMNVSTLELGDSALYLCASSREGGQYNSPLHFGNGTRLTVT.

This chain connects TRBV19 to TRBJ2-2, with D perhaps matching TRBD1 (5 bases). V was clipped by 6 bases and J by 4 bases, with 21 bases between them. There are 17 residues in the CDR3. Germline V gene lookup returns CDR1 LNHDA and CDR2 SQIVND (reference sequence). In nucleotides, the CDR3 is TGTGCCAGTAGGCAACAAGAAAAGGGGTCCCGCACCGGGGAGCTGTTTTTT. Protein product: CASRQQEKGSRTGELFF.

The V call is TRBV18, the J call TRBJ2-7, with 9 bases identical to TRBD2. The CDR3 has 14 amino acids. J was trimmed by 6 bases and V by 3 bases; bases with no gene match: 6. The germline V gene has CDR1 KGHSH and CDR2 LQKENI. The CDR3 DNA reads TGTGCCAGCTCACCGCGGGGGGGGCCGGGCGAGCAGTACTTC. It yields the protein CASSPRGGPGEQYF.

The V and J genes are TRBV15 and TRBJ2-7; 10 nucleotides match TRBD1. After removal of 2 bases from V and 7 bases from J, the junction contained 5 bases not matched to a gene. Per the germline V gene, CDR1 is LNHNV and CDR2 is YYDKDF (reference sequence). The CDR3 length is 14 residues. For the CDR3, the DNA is TGTGCCACCAGCAGAAGACAGGGGGCCGGTGAGCAGTACTTC. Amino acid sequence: CATSRRQGAGEQYF.

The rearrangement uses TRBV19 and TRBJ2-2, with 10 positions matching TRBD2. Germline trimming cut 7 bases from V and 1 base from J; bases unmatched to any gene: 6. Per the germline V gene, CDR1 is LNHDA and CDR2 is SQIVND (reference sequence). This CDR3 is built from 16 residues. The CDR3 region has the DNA TGTGCCAGTAACTCCGGGACTAGCGAGAACACCGGGGAGCTGTTTTTT. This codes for CASNSGTSENTGELFF.

This CDR3 reads CASSVVGLADYEQYF. Written as DNA, the CDR3 is TGTGCCAGCAGTGTTGTGGGACTAGCAGACTACGAGCAGTACTTC. The chain joins TRBV6-1 to TRBJ2-7; 9 bases map to TRBD2. The germline V gene encodes CDR1 MNHNS and CDR2 SASEGT. Trimming cost V 4 bases and J 3 bases; bases outside gene matches: 7. This CDR3 region has 15 residues.

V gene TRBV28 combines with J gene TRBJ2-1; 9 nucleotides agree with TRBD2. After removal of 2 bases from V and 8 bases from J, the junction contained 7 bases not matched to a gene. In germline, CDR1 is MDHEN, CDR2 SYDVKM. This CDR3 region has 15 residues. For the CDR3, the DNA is TGTGCCAGCAGTTTAACCGCGGGGGGGCACCATGAGCAGTTCTTC. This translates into CASSLTAGGHHEQFF.

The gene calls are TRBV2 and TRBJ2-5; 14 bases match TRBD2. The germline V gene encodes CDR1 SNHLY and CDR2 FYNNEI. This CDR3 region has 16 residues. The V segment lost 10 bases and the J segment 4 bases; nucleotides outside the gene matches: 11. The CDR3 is CATREDGTSGRETQYF. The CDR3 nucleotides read TGTGCCACCCGCGAAGACGGGACTAGCGGGAGAGAGACCCAGTACTTC.

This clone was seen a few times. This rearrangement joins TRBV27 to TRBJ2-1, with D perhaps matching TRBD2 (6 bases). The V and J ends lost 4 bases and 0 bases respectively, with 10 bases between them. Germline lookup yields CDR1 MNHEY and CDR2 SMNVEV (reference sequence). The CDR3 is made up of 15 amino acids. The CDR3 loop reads CASSSGVSSYNEQFF. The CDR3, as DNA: TGTGCCAGCAGTTCGGGGGTAAGCTCCTACAATGAGCAGTTCTTC.

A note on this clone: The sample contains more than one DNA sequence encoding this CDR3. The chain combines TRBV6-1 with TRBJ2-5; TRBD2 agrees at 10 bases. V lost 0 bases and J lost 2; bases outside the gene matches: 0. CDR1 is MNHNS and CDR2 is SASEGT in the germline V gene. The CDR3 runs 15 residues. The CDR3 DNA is TGTGCCAGCAGTGAAGCTAGCGGGAGGCAAGAGACCCAGTACTTC. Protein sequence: CASSEASGRQETQYF.

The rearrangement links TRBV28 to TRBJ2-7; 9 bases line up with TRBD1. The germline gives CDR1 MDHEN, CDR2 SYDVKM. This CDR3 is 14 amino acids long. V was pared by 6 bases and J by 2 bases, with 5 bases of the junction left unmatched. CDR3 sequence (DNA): TGTGCCAGCAGCAAGACAGGGGGAACCTACGAGCAGTACTTC. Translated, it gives CASSKTGGTYEQYF.

The CDR3 DNA is TGTGCCACTGGACAGGGGGTGGTGGCCCAGCATTTT. Its translation is CATGQGVVAQHF. The V gene is TRBV27, the J gene TRBJ1-5, with 10 bases lining up with TRBD1. Looked up from germline, CDR1 is MNHEY and CDR2 is SMNVEV (reference sequence). This CDR3 has 12 amino acids. Unmatched junction bases numbered 8, after V lost 10 bases and J lost 11 bases.

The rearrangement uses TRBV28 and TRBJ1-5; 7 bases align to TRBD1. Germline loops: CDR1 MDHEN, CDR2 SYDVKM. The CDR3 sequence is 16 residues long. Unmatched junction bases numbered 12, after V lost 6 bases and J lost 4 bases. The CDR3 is CASSDELGQRNQPQHF. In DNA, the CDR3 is TGTGCCAGCAGCGACGAACTGGGACAGCGAAATCAGCCCCAGCATTTT.

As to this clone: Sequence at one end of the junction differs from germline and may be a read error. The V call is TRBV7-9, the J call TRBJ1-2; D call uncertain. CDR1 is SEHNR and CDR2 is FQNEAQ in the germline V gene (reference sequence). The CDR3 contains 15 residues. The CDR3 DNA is TGTGCCAACAGCTTAGGACTCCAGTTGAGTGATGGCTACACCTTC. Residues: CANSLGLQLSDGYTF.

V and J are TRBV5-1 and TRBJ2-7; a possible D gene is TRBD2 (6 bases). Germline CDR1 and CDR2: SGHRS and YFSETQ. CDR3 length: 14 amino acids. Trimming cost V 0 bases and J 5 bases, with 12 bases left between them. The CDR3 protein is CASSLGGVGDEQYF. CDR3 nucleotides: TGCGCCAGCAGCTTGGGCGGGGTTGGCGACGAGCAGTACTTC.

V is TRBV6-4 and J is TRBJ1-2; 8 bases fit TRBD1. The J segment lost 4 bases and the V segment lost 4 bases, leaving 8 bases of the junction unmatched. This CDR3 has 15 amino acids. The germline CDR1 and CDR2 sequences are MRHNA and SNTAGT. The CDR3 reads CASSGAGTGSYGYTF. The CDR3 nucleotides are TGTGCCAGCAGTGGCGCCGGGACAGGATCCTATGGCTACACCTTC.

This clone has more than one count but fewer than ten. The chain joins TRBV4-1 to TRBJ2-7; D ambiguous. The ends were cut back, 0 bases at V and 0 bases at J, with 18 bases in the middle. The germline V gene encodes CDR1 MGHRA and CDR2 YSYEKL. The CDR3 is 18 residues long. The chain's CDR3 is CASSQDPPEVRSSYEQYF. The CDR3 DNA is TGCGCCAGCAGCCAAGATCCTCCCGAGGTACGGAGCTCCTACGAGCAGTACTTC.

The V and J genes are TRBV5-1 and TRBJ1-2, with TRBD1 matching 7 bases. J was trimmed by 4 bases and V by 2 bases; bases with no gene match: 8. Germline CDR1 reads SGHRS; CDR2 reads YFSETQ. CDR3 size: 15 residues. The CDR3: CASSFTGDIGYGYTF. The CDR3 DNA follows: TGCGCCAGCAGCTTTACAGGGGACATAGGCTATGGCTACACCTTC.

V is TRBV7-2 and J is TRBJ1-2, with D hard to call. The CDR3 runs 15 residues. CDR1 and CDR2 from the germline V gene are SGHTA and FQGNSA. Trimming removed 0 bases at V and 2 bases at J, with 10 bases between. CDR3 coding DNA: TGTGCCAGCAGCTTAGCGCAGGCCGTAAACTATGGCTACACCTTC. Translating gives CASSLAQAVNYGYTF.

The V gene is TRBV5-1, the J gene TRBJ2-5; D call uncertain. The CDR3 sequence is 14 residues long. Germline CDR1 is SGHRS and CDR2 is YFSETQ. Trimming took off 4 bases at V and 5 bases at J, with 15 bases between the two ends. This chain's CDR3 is CASSLDIAVETQYF. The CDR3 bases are TGCGCCAGCAGCCTTGATATAGCCGTGGAGACCCAGTACTTC.